This record looks at one TCR beta chain sequence and its context. No antigen is known for it. This record belongs to a study of vaccination effects on CD4 cells after COVID-19. Overall study context: As their vaccination, participants received two doses of either BNT162b2 or mRNA-1273.

Study results and limitations: Late post-vaccination samples showed marked contraction of infection- and vaccine-induced clones.

Only in-frame clones appear in the TCRdb table, and some are missing; sequencing was by immunoSEQ multiplex PCR. The data show about 27,000 clones, roughly 73% seen once. Germline V lookup: CDR1 SGHVS, CDR2 FQNEAQ. This CDR3 has 12 amino acids. V lost 5 bases to trimming and J lost 2 bases, with 5 bases between them. Using viral peptide pools, the ViraFEST assay grew out antigen-specific CD4+ T cells prior to sequencing. Researchers isolated CD4+ T cells once less than twelve days of culture had elapsed. Prior SARS-CoV-2 infection was absent in the vaccine recipients, as shown by negative nucleocapsid antibodies. With 7.5 to 10 ug/ml peptides and roughly 9.4 IU/ml IL-2, approximately 2.1 million PBMC per well were cultured. Days 3 and 7 were when half the medium was replaced with IL-2 medium.

The chain has TRBV7-8 and TRBJ2-3; unclear D gene. This specimen was CD4+ T cells from PBMCs cultured with HCoV-NL63 spike peptides, taken before COVID-19 vaccination. The clonotype comes from a human donor who received a COVID-19 vaccine. The CDR3 loop is CASSPFTDTQYF. As DNA, the CDR3 is TGTGCCAGCAGCCCTTTCACAGATACGCAGTATTTT.